The T cell receptor (beta chain) under discussion was sequenced for a study of PD-1 blockade in classical Hodgkin lymphoma. Trimming took 6 bases from V and 2 from J, leaving 17 bases between them. The CDR3 extends over 16 amino acids. Looked up from germline, CDR1 is LNHDA and CDR2 is SQIVND (reference sequence). As for time point: cycle 4 day 1 (C4D1), after more than 5 weeks of nivolumab. Every one of the patients relapsed after autologous stem cell transplantation (brentuximab vedotin exposure was variable). Using magnetic negative selection, the CD4+ T cells were separated out of thawed PBMCs. Here immunoSEQ multiplex PCR was the method, and the copy in TCRdb shows in-frame clones only, minus some. The sample gives 25,000 to 35,000 clones, approximately 79% of which show up once; about 0.6% is in the top ten. Study findings and constraints: Patients newly diagnosed and complete responders had comparable baseline diversity. Newly diagnosed patients reportedly had lower baseline TCR diversity than healthy donors. It was CD4+ TCR diversity, not CD8+, that rose significantly by C4D1.

To note about this clone: No antigen is known for it.

Sequenced here: CD4+ T cells from blood, sampled before the fourth cycle of nivolumab. This chain links TRBV19 with TRBJ1-5, with D unresolved. This TCR was sampled from a human donor with classical Hodgkin lymphoma. CDR3 sequence reads: CASRPVTGFGNQPQHF. The CDR3, as DNA: TGTGCCAGTAGACCCGTGACCGGGTTTGGCAATCAGCCCCAGCATTTT.